Presented here are 27 T cell receptor beta chains from one specimen sequenced in a study of Graves' ophthalmopathy and Graves' hyperthyroidism. RNA transcripts yielded amplified TCR beta CDR3 regions. The library came from an HTBI-primed first-round RT-PCR and a second-round multiplex PCR. TCRdb redid the calling of the multiplex PCR reads with MiXCR, one entry per CDR3 protein. The sample contains a few hundred thousand distinct CDR3 sequences, about 35% of which appear only once. Sequenced sample: peripheral blood or thyroid tissue (not recorded which). The receptors here all came from an adult man with Graves' hyperthyroidism.

This clonotype appeared a single time. The chain employs TRBV9 and TRBJ1-4, with 11 bases aligning to TRBD1. The CDR3 is 14 amino acids. Germline V gene lookup returns CDR1 SGDLS and CDR2 YYNGEE. The J segment lost 7 bases and the V segment lost 3 bases, leaving 2 bases of the junction unmatched. CDR3 sequence (DNA): TGTGCCAGCAGCGGCGGGACAGGGGGTGAAAAACTGTTTTTT. Amino acids: CASSGGTGGEKLFF.

This chain's CDR3 is CSAQQGRGGQPQHF. CDR3 nucleotide sequence: TGCAGTGCGCAACAGGGTAGGGGGGGTCAGCCCCAGCATTTT. The chain uses TRBV20-1 and TRBJ1-5; weak D call: TRBD1 (6 bases). The CDR3 is 14 amino acids. The V and J ends lost 6 bases and 6 bases respectively, with 18 bases between them. The germline V gene encodes CDR1 DFQATT and CDR2 SNEGSKA (reference sequence).

Ten or more counts support this clonotype. The chain links TRBV6-5 to TRBJ1-2; D is perhaps TRBD1 (5 bases). Germline CDR1 is MNHEY and CDR2 is SVGAGI. The CDR3 extends over 14 amino acids. The V end was cut by 2 bases, the J end by 7 bases, with 14 bases between. In DNA, the CDR3 is TGTGCCAGCAGTTACGCACAGGTCCGAGGTGGCTACACCTTC. Protein product: CASSYAQVRGGYTF.

The V and J genes are TRBV9 and TRBJ1-2; possibly TRBD1 for D (6 bases). The CDR3 loop spans 14 amino acids. V shed 7 bases and J shed 6 bases, with 19 bases lying between them. Germline V gene lookup returns CDR1 SGDLS and CDR2 YYNGEE. The CDR3 protein is CASGGGGGKDGYTF. DNA for the CDR3: TGTGCCAGCGGGGGGGGGGGCGGTAAGGATGGCTACACCTTC.

The gene calls are TRBV28 and TRBJ1-1; perhaps TRBD1 as D (5 bases). The CDR3 sequence is 15 residues long. V lost 6 bases and J 0 bases, leaving 14 bases between the germline ends. CDR1 MDHEN and CDR2 SYDVKM come from the germline V gene. The CDR3 DNA reads as TGTGCCAGCAGCCAAGGGGTTCCCATGAACACTGAAGCTTTCTTT. Encoded protein: CASSQGVPMNTEAFF.

The chain uses TRBV6-5 and TRBJ2-5; TRBD2 matches at 7 bases. The trim removed 6 bases at V and 9 bases at J, leaving 13 bases unmatched. The CDR3 has 14 residues. CDR1 is MNHEY and CDR2 is SVGAGI in the germline V gene. The CDR3 reads CASRPYRGREAQYF. Here the CDR3 DNA reads TGTGCCAGCAGACCATATCGGGGGAGGGAGGCCCAGTACTTC.

The chain combines TRBV28 with TRBJ1-2; D might be TRBD1 (6 bases). Germline loops: CDR1 MDHEN, CDR2 SYDVKM. Trimming removed 5 bases at V and 4 bases at J, with 14 bases between. The CDR3 sequence is 14 residues long. The CDR3 reads CASSPPGRGYGYTF. The CDR3 nucleotides are TGTGCCAGCAGTCCCCCGGGCAGGGGCTATGGCTACACCTTC.

Many counts were recorded for this clonotype. CDR3 DNA: TGTGCCAGCAGGACCACAGGGTCTGGAAACACCATATATTTT. It specifies CASRTTGSGNTIYF. The rearrangement joins TRBV12-3 or TRBV12-4 to TRBJ1-3, with D possibly matching TRBD1 (6 bases). This CDR3 contains 14 residues. Trimming removed 6 bases from V and 1 base from J, with 10 bases in between.

This clonotype was seen a handful of times. The chain has TRBV6-5 and TRBJ1-4; weak D call: TRBD1 (6 bases). Germline CDR1 is MNHEY and CDR2 is SVGAGI. The CDR3 contains 17 residues. Trimming removed 2 bases at V and 2 bases at J, with 15 bases between. This chain's CDR3 is CASSYLRQGSTNEKLFF. CDR3 bases: TGTGCCAGCAGTTACCTCAGGCAGGGGTCTACTAATGAAAAACTGTTTTTT.

The rearrangement uses TRBV5-6 and TRBJ2-7; the D gene is possibly TRBD2 (6 bases). V lost 3 bases and J lost 5, with 21 bases in between. CDR1 and CDR2 (germline): SGHDT, YYEEEE. CDR3 length equals 16 residues. The CDR3 bases are TGTGCCAGCAGCTGGAGGGGCTTGGGTAGTTCCAACGAGCAGTACTTC. Amino acid sequence: CASSWRGLGSSNEQYF.

This clonotype has just a few counts. J is TRBJ1-2 and V is TRBV2; D call uncertain. The CDR3 spans 13 residues. Trimming took off 2 bases at V and 10 bases at J, with 14 bases between the two ends. Germline V gives CDR1 SNHLY, CDR2 FYNNEI. The DNA of the CDR3 is TGTGCCAGCAGTGAACGCCAGCGTGGAAACTACACCTTC. Its translation is CASSERQRGNYTF. Full variable domain (rest looked up from reference TRBV2 and TRBJ1-2): EPEVTQTPSHQVTQMGQEVILRCVPISNHLYFYWYRQILGQKVEFLVSFYNNEISEKSEIFDDQFSVERPDGSNFTLKIRSTKLEDSAMYFCASSERQRGNYTFGSGTRLTVV.

In this sample, this clonotype turned up many times. The rearrangement uses TRBV19 and TRBJ2-6, with 7 bases that match TRBD1. Germline loops: CDR1 LNHDA, CDR2 SQIVND (reference sequence). The length of the CDR3 is 17 residues. V was pared by 3 bases and J by 0 bases, with 5 bases of the junction left unmatched. CDR3 bases: TGTGCCAGTAGTATCGGGACAGCCCGCTCTGGGGCCAACGTCCTGACTTTC. This translates into CASSIGTARSGANVLTF.

This clonotype was counted between two and nine times. This chain uses TRBV4-1 with TRBJ2-7; D is undetermined. CDR1 is MGHRA, CDR2 YSYEKL, per germline. The CDR3 has 15 amino acids. The V gene lost 0 bases and the J gene lost 2 bases, with 11 bases spanning the gap. The CDR3 loop reads CASSQEGPDPYEQYF. The CDR3 DNA is TGCGCCAGCAGCCAAGAAGGGCCGGACCCCTACGAGCAGTACTTC.

About this clonotype: A much larger clone lies one base from this, so it may be a read error. The chain uses TRBV20-1 and TRBJ1-1, with D possibly matching TRBD1 (5 bases). In germline, CDR1 is DFQATT, CDR2 SNEGSKA (reference sequence). CDR3 length: 12 residues. Trimming removed 3 bases from V and 4 bases from J, with 9 bases in between. The CDR3, as DNA: TGCAGTGCTAGTTCCAGGGTCACTGAAGCTTTCTTT. Translated: CSASSRVTEAFF.

This clonotype appeared a single time. This may come from a read error, since a much larger clone is one base off. The genes are TRBV7-8 and TRBJ2-7; 7 bases are shared with TRBD2. Germline lookup yields CDR1 SGHVS and CDR2 FQNEAQ. The CDR3 contains 14 residues. The CDR3 nucleotides read TGTGCCAGCAGCTTGGTCGGGGGGAAGGGCGAGCAGCACTTC. This translates into CASSLVGGKGEQHF.

The CDR3: CASSFNRGGAVQPQHF. The CDR3 bases are TGTGCCAGCAGCTTTAACCGCGGGGGGGCGGTTCAGCCCCAGCATTTT. The chain joins TRBV2 to TRBJ1-5; maybe TRBD1 (6 bases). Germline values: CDR1 SNHLY, CDR2 FYNNEI. The CDR3 totals 16 residues. V lost 6 bases and J 6 bases, leaving 21 bases between the germline ends.

In this sample, this clonotype turned up a few times. The chain carries TRBV6-5 and TRBJ2-7; D unresolved. Per the germline V gene, CDR1 is MNHEY and CDR2 is SVGAGI. V was trimmed by 2 bases and J by 1 base, leaving 9 bases between them. This CDR3 is 14 amino acids long. CDR3 amino acids: CASSYTPLSYEQYF. In DNA, the CDR3 is TGTGCCAGCAGTTACACTCCGTTATCCTACGAGCAGTACTTC.

This clonotype occurred many times. The J gene is TRBJ1-1, the V gene TRBV6-1; D is unresolved. Trimming removed 4 bases at V and 4 bases at J, with 7 bases between. The germline CDR1 and CDR2 sequences are MNHNS and SASEGT. This CDR3 is 12 amino acids long. The CDR3, as DNA: TGTGCCAGCAGTGGCCCAGGCACTGAAGCTTTCTTT. Translating it yields CASSGPGTEAFF.

This clonotype was seen ten or more times. The rearrangement links TRBV5-1 to TRBJ1-4; D is unresolved. The CDR3 is 15 amino acids. Trimming pared 4 bases from V and 8 bases from J, leaving 18 bases between. Per germline, CDR1 SGHRS and CDR2 YFSETQ. CDR3 sequence reads: CASSAFGSGGEKLFF. The CDR3, as DNA: TGCGCCAGCAGCGCCTTCGGCAGTGGAGGAGAAAAACTGTTTTTT.

This clonotype was picked up a small number of times. The J gene is TRBJ2-7, the V gene TRBV6-5; 10 bases align to TRBD2. Trimming took 5 bases from V and 3 from J; bases not matched to a gene: 10. This CDR3 comprises 16 residues. The germline V gene encodes CDR1 MNHEY and CDR2 SVGAGI. CDR3 in amino acids: CASSDPSTSGFYEQYF. CDR3 in DNA: TGTGCCAGCAGTGACCCATCGACTAGCGGGTTCTACGAGCAGTACTTC.

This chain links TRBV7-3 with TRBJ2-7; D possibly matches TRBD1 or TRBD2 (5 bases each). The CDR3 is 15 residues long. Germline-derived CDR1 and CDR2 are SGHTA and FQGTGA. V lost 4 bases and J 4 bases, leaving 17 bases between the germline ends. As DNA, the CDR3 is TGTGCCAGCAGCTCACCCCGCAGGGACGTTTACGAGCAGTACTTC. Translation: CASSSPRRDVYEQYF.

This clonotype was observed a single time. Here the CDR3 DNA reads TGTGCCAGCAGACAGAACTCCTACAATGAGCAGTTCTTC. Its translation is CASRQNSYNEQFF. The chain combines TRBV7-2 with TRBJ2-7; D is undetermined. The assigned J gene may be wrong: the sequence end matches TRBJ2-1 better. CDR3 size: 13 residues. Germline V gene lookup returns CDR1 SGHTA and CDR2 FQGNSA.

The chain recombines TRBV7-2 with TRBJ2-2; D is possibly TRBD1 (6 bases). The V gene's germline CDR1 is SGHTA and CDR2 FQGNSA. V shed 5 bases and J shed 4 bases, with 26 bases lying between them. This CDR3 comprises 19 residues. CDR3 loop: CASSNINRVGRVSTGELFF. DNA of the CDR3: TGTGCCAGCAGCAACATAAACAGGGTTGGACGGGTGTCCACCGGGGAGCTGTTTTTT. The variable domain in full, completed from reference TRBV7-2 and TRBJ2-2, reads GAGVSQSPSNKVTEKGKDVELRCDPISGHTALYWYRQSLGQGLEFLIYFQGNSAPDKSGLPSDRFSAERTGGSVSTLTIQRTQQEDSAVYLCASSNINRVGRVSTGELFFGEGSRLTVL.

V usage is TRBV5-1 and J usage is TRBJ1-1; 9 nucleotides match TRBD1. The V and J ends lost 1 base and 5 bases, in that order; junction bases with no gene match: 6. The germline V gene encodes CDR1 SGHRS and CDR2 YFSETQ. This CDR3 has 15 amino acids. The CDR3 loop is CASSLQAGQGTEAFF. The CDR3 coding sequence is TGCGCCAGCAGCTTGCAAGCGGGACAGGGTACTGAAGCTTTCTTT.

This clonotype was found many times. The gene calls are TRBV7-9 and TRBJ2-5; D is possibly TRBD2 (6 bases). The CDR3 runs 15 residues. The germline CDR1 and CDR2 sequences are SEHNR and FQNEAQ (reference sequence). The V end was cut by 3 bases, the J end by 3 bases, with 14 bases between. CDR3 region: CASSLGASGEETQYF. The CDR3 DNA follows: TGTGCCAGCAGCTTGGGCGCATCGGGGGAAGAGACCCAGTACTTC.

This clonotype was observed many times. The chain links TRBV5-8 to TRBJ2-7; TRBD2 aligns across 9 bases. Losses at the gene ends were 1 base for V and 3 bases for J; bases not matched to a gene: 5. Germline V gives CDR1 SGHTS, CDR2 YDEGEE. This CDR3 is built from 15 residues. CDR3 amino acids: CASSLPSGTNYEQYF. The CDR3 coding sequence is TGTGCCAGCAGCTTGCCTAGCGGGACCAACTACGAGCAGTACTTC. Drawing the rest from reference TRBV5-8 and TRBJ2-7, the complete variable domain is EAGVTQSPTHLIKTRGQQATLRCSPISGHTSVYWYQQALGLGLQFLLWYDEGEERNRGNFPPRFSGRQFPNYSSELNVNALELEDSALYLCASSLPSGTNYEQYFGPGTRLTVT.

The table lists this clonotype with many counts. The chain is built from TRBV3-1 and TRBJ2-7; 9 bases are a match to TRBD1. J gave up 4 bases and V 9 bases, and 7 bases lay outside the gene matches. Germline V gives CDR1 LGHDT, CDR2 YNNKEL (reference sequence). CDR3 length: 13 amino acids. Here the CDR3 DNA reads TGTGCCAGTAGGCTACAGGGGGCGTACGAGCAGTACTTC. Protein: CASRLQGAYEQYF.